This is a list of T cell receptor beta chains from one sample in a study of T cell responses to AZD1222 COVID-19 vaccine. Generated by immunoSEQ multiplex PCR, the TCRdb table keeps only in-frame clones and is missing some. The sample has 200,000 to 250,000 clones, approximately 94% seen once. This specimen consisted of peripheral blood, obtained on day 0 of MenACWY control vaccination. These receptors were taken from an adult in good health. CDR3s include the opening cysteine and the closing phenylalanine or tryptophan. Part of the rows lack a size; the others show once, few, many or a class for expanded clones.

clone_size	v_call	j_call	cdr3_aa
-	TRBV7-8	TRBJ1-1	CASSLDRGNTEAFF
-	TRBV28	TRBJ1-2	CASRHPAGQYNYGYTF
-	TRBV1	TRBJ1-6	CTSSQVQGAYSPLHF
-	TRBV7-2	TRBJ1-5	CASSPGTGNQPQHF
-	TRBV7-2	TRBJ2-7	CASSLLGHGPYEQYF
few	TRBV7-9	TRBJ2-1	CASSLALAGGIDEQFF
-	TRBV30	TRBJ1-4	CAWKGLSTNEKLFF
-	TRBV4-3	TRBJ1-1	CASSQDFRTGGTEAFF
-	TRBV7-6	TRBJ2-5	CASSLATDRVGETQYF
-	TRBV29-1	TRBJ2-2	CSVASGGELFF
-	TRBV27	TRBJ2-3	CASSPHRFTDTQYF
-	TRBV19	TRBJ1-5	CASSSTGGRNQPQHF
-	TRBV4-3	TRBJ2-7	CASSPSRDRYYEQYF
few	TRBV18	TRBJ1-6	CASSQTGKGSPLHF
once	TRBV19	TRBJ1-1	CASSMGSTEAFF
-	TRBV10-3	TRBJ2-3	CAITRDGASTDTQYF
-	TRBV5-1	TRBJ1-4	CASSLGGAVGEKLFF
-	TRBV6-5	TRBJ2-1	CASSYSRTGKHEQFF
-	TRBV5-4	TRBJ2-5	CASSSSGGEETQYF
-	TRBV21-1	TRBJ2-2	CASSTAARDTGELFF
-	TRBV30	TRBJ1-3	CAWSFSNSGNTIYF
-	TRBV28	TRBJ2-5	CASSQGGEETQYF
-	TRBV5-1	TRBJ1-1	CASSPTLQDHPTEAFF
-	TRBV19	TRBJ2-5	CASSIGLAKETQYF
-	TRBV11-2	TRBJ2-3	CASSTDRVRADTQYF
-	TRBV7-6	TRBJ1-4	CASSLYGQGLGNEKLFF
-	TRBV5-4	TRBJ1-1	CASTSVGGTAEAFF
-	TRBV3-1/TRBV3-2	TRBJ1-6	CASSPNWKSSPLHF
-	TRBV6-2/TRBV6-3	TRBJ1-6	CASSYGWGSNSPLHF
-	TRBV19	TRBJ2-5	CASRGSAGGQETQYF
-	TRBV3-1/TRBV3-2	TRBJ1-2	CASSQEVLGYGYTF
-	TRBV19	TRBJ1-5	CASSIGTTSNQPQHF
-	TRBV2	TRBJ1-2	CASSRDRTSYGYTF
-	TRBV3-1/TRBV3-2	TRBJ2-7	CASSSPDTGRNDF
-	TRBV28	TRBJ1-1	CASSFPAGLNTEAFF
-	TRBV25-1	TRBJ1-1	CATTGFGVSHTEAFF
-	TRBV7-6	TRBJ1-2	CASSLGNSVNYGYTF
-	TRBV6-2/TRBV6-3	TRBJ1-2	CASSCRDCGYTF
-	TRBV30	TRBJ1-6	CAWSVQGTSPLHF
-	TRBV9	TRBJ2-2	CASSWVGSNTGELFF
-	TRBV6-5	TRBJ2-7	CASSYSVGEKPYEQYF
-	TRBV3-1/TRBV3-2	TRBJ2-2	CASSLHLAGGNTGELFF
-	TRBV6-6	TRBJ1-1	CASNESGRLARTEAFF
once	TRBV4-1	TRBJ1-1	CASSQGRAEDTEAFF
-	TRBV5-1	TRBJ2-7	CASSLAPGTGLNEQYF
-	TRBV19	TRBJ1-1	CASSMIGRQVNTEAFF
-	TRBV24-1	TRBJ2-2	CAIWGQGATGELFF
-	TRBV28	TRBJ2-7	CASGTHSRGAYEQYF
-	TRBV9	TRBJ1-3	CASSPPWGGLNTIYF
-	TRBV27	TRBJ2-1	CASSFPGTGGRFNEQFF
once	TRBV7-8	TRBJ1-1	CASSLVQGRAEAFF
-	TRBV4-3	TRBJ1-1	CASSQDGGPFEAFF
-	TRBV5-5	TRBJ2-7	CASSLGLGEQYF
-	TRBV6-5	TRBJ2-3	CASKLQGIRTDTQYF